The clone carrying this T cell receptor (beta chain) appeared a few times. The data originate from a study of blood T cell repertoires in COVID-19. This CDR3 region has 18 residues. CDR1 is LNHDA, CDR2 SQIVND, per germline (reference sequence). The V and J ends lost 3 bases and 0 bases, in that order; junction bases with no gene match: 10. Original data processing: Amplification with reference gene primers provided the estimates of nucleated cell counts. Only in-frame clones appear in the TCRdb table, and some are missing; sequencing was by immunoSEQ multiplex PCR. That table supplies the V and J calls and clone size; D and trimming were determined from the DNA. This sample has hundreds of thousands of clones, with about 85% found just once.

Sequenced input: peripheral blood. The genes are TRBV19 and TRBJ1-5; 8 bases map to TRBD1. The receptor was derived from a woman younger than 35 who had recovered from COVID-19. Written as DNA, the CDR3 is TGTGCCAGTAGTATTAGTACGGGGACAGGAAATAGCAATCAGCCCCAGCATTTT. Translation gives CASSISTGTGNSNQPQHF.